This T cell receptor (beta chain) was documented in a study of metastatic and nonmetastatic thyroid tumors. At the level of the study: Comparison of repertoires was carried out across blood and tumor or nodule tissue from malignant and benign thyroid patients.

In the authors' workflow: A classifier for distant metastasis in papillary thyroid cancer was constructed using CDR3 differences observed across clinicopathological groups. Through MiXCR, TCRdb re-clonotyped the PCR reads. The V and J calls were determined by TCRdb, not by the authors. The repertoire holds approximately 30,000 clones, with 3.7% as singletons. This clone was observed a few times. What it binds is not known. Study-wide points: TCR beta diversity was reportedly significantly higher in malignant thyroid tumors than benign nodules, in blood and tumor.

Each patient went into thyroid surgery without having received any treatment. CDR1 is MNHEY, CDR2 SVGEGT, per germline. The V end lost 7 bases, the J end lost 6 bases, and 20 bases lay between the germline ends. This CDR3 is 15 amino acids long. This receptor was taken from a male donor with papillary thyroid cancer or a benign thyroid nodule (not recorded which). Some clones in this sample may be carry-over from other donors' samples. The chain is built from TRBV6-2 or TRBV6-3 and TRBJ2-3; no reliable D call. The material sequenced was blood. The CDR3 bases are TGTGCCAGCACTGCTTTTGGCAGCTCGGCGGATACGCAGTATTTT. Its protein is CASTAFGSSADTQYF.